The T cell receptor (beta chain) described here comes from a study of beta chain features in type 1 diabetes. Study conclusions and caveats: Insertion counts at VDJ junctions were lower in type 1 diabetes patients, who also showed more deletions there.

cDNA synthesis used the whole RNA isolate, giving expressed TCRB sequences. The data were produced by immunoSEQ multiplex PCR, yet TCRdb's version contains in-frame clones alone and is incomplete. Of fewer than 900,000 clones listed, 15% to 20% are singletons. With regard to this clone: Antigen unknown.

The CDR3 has 13 amino acids. J gave up 12 bases and V 1 base, and 4 bases lay outside the gene matches. Germline CDR1 reads PRHDT; CDR2 reads FYEKMQ (reference sequence). This receptor was obtained from a woman aged 18-30 years in good health. Sample: naive CD4+ T cells from blood. The chain carries TRBV13 and TRBJ2-1; 9 nucleotides line up with TRBD1. The CDR3 sequence is CASSLVDRGPQFF. The CDR3 DNA follows: TGTGCCAGCAGCTTAGTGGACAGGGGTCCGCAGTTCTTC.